The 10 T cell receptor beta chains below come from one sample, sequenced in a study of T cells in Graves' hyperthyroidism and ophthalmopathy. Researchers amplified the TCR beta CDR3 regions from RNA transcripts. RT-PCR in the first round (using the HTBI primer set) targeted the TCR CDR3. MiXCR, applied by TCRdb to the multiplex PCR reads, yields one record per CDR3 protein. The sample has about 210,000 distinct CDR3 sequences, about 15% seen once. Sequencing was done on a sample of blood. The receptors were sampled from a man aged 50-60 years with Graves' hyperthyroidism.

This clonotype was picked up many times. The CDR3: CASRTGGSYEQYF. For the CDR3, the DNA is TGTGCCAGCAGGACAGGGGGCTCCTACGAGCAGTACTTC. V is TRBV5-5 and J is TRBJ2-7; 9 bases fit TRBD1. Germline CDR1 and CDR2: SGHKS and YYEKEE (reference sequence). V shed 5 bases, J shed 0 bases, and the junction held 0 bases outside the gene matches. The CDR3 has 13 amino acids.

In this sample, this clonotype turned up a few times. The chain has TRBV20-1 and TRBJ2-5, with D possibly being TRBD1 (6 bases). CDR3 length: 14 amino acids. The V end was cut by 3 bases, the J end by 2 bases, with 13 bases between. Germline V gene lookup returns CDR1 DFQATT and CDR2 SNEGSKA (reference sequence). The CDR3 DNA reads TGCAGTGCTAGTTCCACAGGGTATCAAGAGACCCAGTACTTC. It yields the protein CSASSTGYQETQYF.

This clonotype occurred many times. CDR3 amino acids: CASIDLAGDYSYNEQFF. DNA for the CDR3: TGTGCCAGCATAGATCTAGCGGGAGACTATTCCTACAATGAGCAGTTCTTC. The V gene is TRBV6-1, the J gene TRBJ2-1; 10 bases agree with TRBD2. Germline trimming cut 7 bases from V and 1 base from J; bases unmatched to any gene: 10. The CDR3 sequence is 17 residues long. Per germline, CDR1 MNHNS and CDR2 SASEGT.

This clonotype was seen a handful of times. The chain employs TRBV20-1 and TRBJ1-2; D is unclear. Germline values: CDR1 DFQATT, CDR2 SNEGSKA (reference sequence). The CDR3 totals 15 residues. V was trimmed by 3 bases and J by 2 bases, leaving 16 bases between them. CDR3 nucleotide sequence: TGCAGTGCTAGGCCTCCTTTAACGAGGAACTATGGCTACACCTTC. Translating gives CSARPPLTRNYGYTF.

This clonotype occurred a few times. The chain links TRBV20-1 to TRBJ2-1; 13 nucleotides agree with TRBD2. Losses at the gene ends were 6 bases for V and 8 bases for J; bases not matched to a gene: 10. The CDR3 consists of 15 residues. Germline V gives CDR1 DFQATT, CDR2 SNEGSKA (reference sequence). The CDR3 region is CSAPRTSGSFDEQFF. CDR3 DNA sequence: TGCAGTGCCCCCAGGACTAGCGGGAGTTTCGATGAGCAGTTCTTC.

This clonotype came up many times. The V and J genes are TRBV12-3 or TRBV12-4 and TRBJ2-7; 8 bases line up with TRBD1. The junction had 4 bases not matched to a gene; V was cut back by 6 bases and J by 3 bases. This CDR3 region has 13 residues. The CDR3 DNA sequence: TGTGCCAGCAGGGGTACAGGGGGCTACGAGCAGTACTTC. It encodes CASRGTGGYEQYF.

This clonotype was recorded at least ten times. The chain links TRBV11-3 to TRBJ2-3, with 7 positions matching TRBD2. Trimming at V came to 5 bases and at J to 4 bases, leaving 6 bases not matched to a gene. The CDR3 is 14 residues long. From germline, CDR1 is SGHNT and CDR2 YENEEA. CDR3 coding DNA: TGTGCCAGCAGCACGCCGGGACTACCAGATACGCAGTATTTT. Protein product: CASSTPGLPDTQYF.

This clonotype was detected ten times or more. The chain employs TRBV30 and TRBJ2-7; no clear D gene. CDR1 and CDR2 (germline): GTSNPN, SVGIG (reference sequence). The CDR3 is 14 residues long. Trimming shortened V by 1 base and J by 1 base, and 11 bases separated the two germline ends. Here the CDR3 reads CAWSEVTLSYEQYF. The CDR3 coding sequence is TGTGCCTGGAGTGAGGTGACACTATCCTACGAGCAGTACTTC.

The table lists this clonotype with a few counts. The chain has TRBV6-1 and TRBJ2-3, with 7 bases aligning to TRBD2. The CDR3 covers 14 residues. Germline loops: CDR1 MNHNS, CDR2 SASEGT. The V gene end was trimmed by 3 bases and the J gene end by 1 base; junction bases not matched to a gene: 1. The CDR3 bases are TGTGCCAGCAGTGACGCGGGAGGCACAGATACGCAGTATTTT. This translates into CASSDAGGTDTQYF.

For this clonotype: Just one base apart from a much larger clone, this may be a read error. The rearrangement links TRBV6-5 to TRBJ1-1; TRBD1 matches 7 bases. The CDR3 has 17 residues. Germline V CDR1 and CDR2: MNHEY, SVGAGI. CDR3 bases: TGTGCCAGCAGTTACTCGATAGGGACCAGGGGGGCCACTGAAGCTCTCTTT. It encodes CASSYSIGTRGATEALF.